The 25 T cell receptor beta chains reported below all come from one sample, sequenced in a study of response to subunit inactivated influenza vaccine. MiXCR, run by TCRdb on the RT-PCR reads, gives a single entry per CDR3 protein. The table includes about 780,000 distinct CDR3 sequences, around 18% detected once. The sample in question was PBMCs from blood, obtained roughly 5 days after vaccination. Receptors originate from a man between 50 and 59 years old who received an inactivated influenza vaccine.

This clonotype was seen a few times. This chain connects TRBV10-3 to TRBJ1-1, with D perhaps TRBD1 (6 bases). Germline assignment: CDR1 ENHRY and CDR2 SYGVKD. V was clipped by 10 bases and J by 5 bases, with 20 bases between them. The length of the CDR3 is 14 residues. Here the CDR3 DNA reads TGTGCCACGCTAGAAGGGGGAGAGGGGACTGAAGCTTTCTTT. Its translation is CATLEGGEGTEAFF.

The genes are TRBV20-1 and TRBJ2-1; 11 bases match TRBD2. Germline loops: CDR1 DFQATT, CDR2 SNEGSKA (reference sequence). The CDR3 spans 15 residues. The V segment lost 4 bases and the J segment 3 bases; nucleotides outside the gene matches: 5. The CDR3 DNA follows: TGCAGTGCTATCCTTAGCGGGAGGGTCTACAATGAGCAGTTCTTC. Protein sequence: CSAILSGRVYNEQFF.

This clonotype has only a few counts. The gene calls are TRBV4-3 and TRBJ1-6, with TRBD1 matching 7 bases. The CDR3 is 15 amino acids. Germline CDR1 is LGHNA and CDR2 is YSLEER. The trim removed 0 bases at V and 12 bases at J, leaving 8 bases unmatched. The CDR3: CASSQDPTGEGPLHF. CDR3 nucleotides: TGCGCCAGCAGCCAAGATCCAACAGGGGAAGGACCCCTCCACTTT.

V usage is TRBV29-1 and J usage is TRBJ2-2; tentative D call: TRBD1 (6 bases). Germline-derived CDR1 and CDR2 are SQVTM and ANQGSEA. CDR3 length: 16 residues. V gave up 4 bases and J gave up 2 bases, with 17 bases separating them. In DNA, the CDR3 is TGCAGCGTTGCGATCCCCACAGGGTTTAACACCGGGGAGCTGTTTTTT. Its protein is CSVAIPTGFNTGELFF.

This clonotype was counted at least ten times. The CDR3 region has the DNA TGCAGCGTTGAGCCCGGGACTAGCGGGAATGAGCAGTTCTTC. The encoded protein is CSVEPGTSGNEQFF. The chain carries TRBV29-1 and TRBJ2-1; TRBD2 matches at 12 bases. This CDR3 has 14 residues. The trim removed 3 bases at V and 7 bases at J, leaving 4 bases unmatched. CDR1 and CDR2 (germline): SQVTM, ANQGSEA.

The chain combines TRBV9 with TRBJ2-3; D may be TRBD2 (6 bases). CDR1 and CDR2 from the germline V gene are SGDLS and YYNGEE. V lost 3 bases and J lost 0, with 11 bases in between. The CDR3 runs 15 residues. CDR3 residues: CASSAGGYSTDTQYF. CDR3 nucleotide sequence: TGTGCCAGCAGCGCCGGGGGATATAGCACAGATACGCAGTATTTT.

This rearrangement joins TRBV19 to TRBJ2-1; D not resolved. The CDR3 has 13 amino acids. CDR1 and CDR2 (germline): LNHDA, SQIVND (reference sequence). Trimming stripped 1 base from V and 0 bases from J, with 1 base between. The CDR3 sequence is CASSIGSYNEQFF. In nucleotides, the CDR3 is TGTGCCAGTAGTATAGGCTCCTACAATGAGCAGTTCTTC.

This clonotype has a count of ten or more. CDR3 protein: CASSHLQGRAGELFF. As DNA, the CDR3 is TGCGCCAGCAGCCATCTCCAGGGTAGAGCCGGGGAGCTGTTTTTT. The V gene is TRBV4-3, the J gene TRBJ2-2; tentative D call: TRBD1 (5 bases). This CDR3 spans 15 amino acids. Per the germline V gene, CDR1 is LGHNA and CDR2 is YSLEER. The V and J ends lost 3 bases and 6 bases respectively, with 14 bases between them.

In its sample, this clonotype was seen a few times. This rearrangement joins TRBV5-6 to TRBJ1-3; weak D call: TRBD1 (5 bases). Per the germline V gene, CDR1 is SGHDT and CDR2 is YYEEEE. The CDR3 length is 16 residues. The V end was cut by 0 bases, the J end by 0 bases, with 10 bases between. CDR3 residues: CASSLAGGRSGNTIYF. For the CDR3, the DNA is TGTGCCAGCAGCTTGGCTGGGGGACGCTCTGGAAACACCATATATTTT.

This clonotype was detected many times. The chain has TRBV12-3 or TRBV12-4 and TRBJ1-1; tentative D call: TRBD1 (5 bases). The length of the CDR3 is 13 residues. V lost 6 bases to trimming and J lost 0 bases, with 8 bases between them. The CDR3 nucleotides read TGTGCCAGCAGCGGGGCAATGAACACTGAAGCTTTCTTT. This translates into CASSGAMNTEAFF.

The rearrangement joins TRBV9 to TRBJ2-1; D might be TRBD1 or TRBD2, each matching 6 bases. V was cut by 4 bases and J by 8 bases, with 19 bases left in between. The CDR3 extends over 15 amino acids. From germline, CDR1 is SGDLS and CDR2 YYNGEE. CDR3 DNA sequence: TGTGCCAGCAGCCCAGGGGACGGCCGGGGGTATGAGCAGTTCTTC. Encoded protein: CASSPGDGRGYEQFF.

Only a few counts were recorded for this clonotype. In nucleotides, the CDR3 is TGTGCCAGCAGGCCCGGGACAGGCTATCTTCACTTT. Its translation: CASRPGTGYLHF. V usage is TRBV12-3 or TRBV12-4 and J usage is TRBJ1-6; 8 positions match TRBD1. J lost 19 bases, V lost 6 bases, and 11 bases had no gene match. The CDR3 sequence is 12 residues long.

This clonotype was detected a few times. This sequence joins TRBV6-2 or TRBV6-3 and TRBJ1-2; D unclear. Germline V CDR1 and CDR2: MNHEY, SVGEGT. The CDR3 has 15 residues. Trimming stripped 6 bases from V and 3 bases from J, with 17 bases between. The CDR3, as DNA: TGTGCCAGCAGCTACCTCCAGGTCGAGGACTATGGCTACACCTTC. Residues: CASSYLQVEDYGYTF.

The sample holds a few counts of this clonotype. The rearrangement joins TRBV7-9 to TRBJ2-3; unclear D gene. The V gene lost 0 bases and the J gene lost 2 bases, with 9 bases spanning the gap. CDR3 length equals 15 residues. Germline CDR1 SEHNR, CDR2 FQNEAQ (reference sequence). The CDR3 coding sequence is TGTGCCAGCAGCTTAGCTCCCTCATACACAGATACGCAGTATTTT. Amino acids: CASSLAPSYTDTQYF.

Only a few counts were recorded for this clonotype. J is TRBJ2-3 and V is TRBV10-2; D ambiguous. The CDR3 extends over 16 amino acids. V lost 4 bases to trimming and J lost 2 bases, with 16 bases between them. Per germline, CDR1 WSHSY and CDR2 SAAADI. The CDR3 region has the DNA TGCGCCAGCAGTGGGGGTCCTTGGAGTCCCACAGATACGCAGTATTTT. Its translation is CASSGGPWSPTDTQYF.

The rearrangement uses TRBV12-3 or TRBV12-4 and TRBJ2-1; D could derive from TRBD1 or TRBD2 (5 bases each). V dropped 7 bases and J dropped 3 bases, with 13 bases sitting between them. This CDR3 is 14 amino acids long. CDR3: CASTALGVYNEQFF. CDR3 DNA: TGTGCCAGCACTGCCCTGGGGGTCTACAATGAGCAGTTCTTC.

This clonotype was counted at least ten times. CDR3 bases: TGCAGCGTTGAAGAGGCCCTAGCGGAGCTACAAGAGACCCAGTACTTC. Translating it yields CSVEEALAELQETQYF. V gene TRBV29-1 combines with J gene TRBJ2-5; 7 bases fit TRBD2. The CDR3 totals 16 residues. Germline CDR1 is SQVTM and CDR2 is ANQGSEA. The ends lost 0 bases at V and 2 bases at J; junction bases unmatched: 9.

In its sample, this clonotype was seen a few times. The rearrangement links TRBV28 to TRBJ2-2; the D is unclear. The CDR3 covers 14 residues. The germline V and J ends were trimmed by 6 bases and 4 bases, with 12 bases remaining between them. Germline V gives CDR1 MDHEN, CDR2 SYDVKM. In DNA form, the CDR3 reads TGTGCCAGCAGCCCCACTCAAGTCACCGGGGAGCTGTTTTTT. This translates into CASSPTQVTGELFF.

This clonotype has just a few counts. The rearrangement joins TRBV29-1 to TRBJ2-2; 11 bases are shared with TRBD1. The CDR3 contains 17 residues. J lost 8 bases, V lost 4 bases, and 15 bases had no gene match. The germline gives CDR1 SQVTM, CDR2 ANQGSEA. CDR3 sequence (DNA): TGCAGCGTTGGGTTGTTGCACGAGGACAGGGGGCAGGGGGAGCTGTTTTTT. Amino acids: CSVGLLHEDRGQGELFF.

The chain joins TRBV24-1 to TRBJ2-1, with TRBD1 matching 10 bases. CDR3 size: 17 residues. Trimming at V came to 6 bases and at J to 4 bases, leaving 11 bases not matched to a gene. The germline V gene has CDR1 KGHDR and CDR2 SFDVKD. Here the CDR3 DNA reads TGTGCCACCAGTCAATCCGCGGGGACAGGGGTTTACAATGAGCAGTTCTTC. Its translation is CATSQSAGTGVYNEQFF.

The chain couples TRBV12-3 or TRBV12-4 to TRBJ2-5, with 9 bases matching TRBD2. After removal of 6 bases from V and 6 bases from J, the junction contained 11 bases not matched to a gene. This CDR3 is 15 amino acids long. The CDR3 region is CASRPVASGEKTQYF. In DNA, the CDR3 is TGTGCCAGCAGGCCTGTGGCTAGCGGGGAGAAGACCCAGTACTTC.

In regard to this clonotype: One end of the junction does not line up with germline, which may come from a read error. The chain recombines TRBV20-1 with TRBJ2-7; the D gene is possibly TRBD2 (6 bases). CDR1 and CDR2 from the germline V gene are DFQATT and SNEGSKA (reference sequence). The CDR3 spans 14 residues. CDR3 DNA sequence: TGCAGTGCTAGAGGGGCACGGGGGAGCGGCGAGCAGTGCTTC. Translated, it gives CSARGARGSGEQCF.

The chain uses TRBV5-1 and TRBJ2-7; D tentatively reads TRBD1 or TRBD2 (7 bases each). Germline CDR1 is SGHRS and CDR2 is YFSETQ. Trimming cost V 3 bases and J 5 bases, with 15 bases left between them. This CDR3 is 14 amino acids long. The CDR3 protein is CASSSRGGEHEQYF. The CDR3 DNA reads TGCGCCAGCAGCTCCAGGGGGGGGGAGCACGAGCAGTACTTC.

J is TRBJ2-1 and V is TRBV24-1, with 9 bases that match TRBD1. V shed 5 bases, J shed 4 bases, and the junction held 8 bases outside the gene matches. Germline V gives CDR1 KGHDR, CDR2 SFDVKD. The CDR3 extends over 16 amino acids. The CDR3 DNA follows: TGTGCCACCAGTGCCATACAGGGGGCGAAATACAATGAGCAGTTCTTC. Its protein product is CATSAIQGAKYNEQFF.

The J gene is TRBJ2-7, the V gene TRBV7-2; tentatively, D is TRBD2 (5 bases). The CDR3 contains 14 residues. Germline V gene sequence: CDR1 SGHTA, CDR2 FQGNSA. V shed 0 bases and J shed 3 bases, with 9 bases lying between them. CDR3 loop: CASSLAGIFYEQYF. Written as DNA, the CDR3 is TGTGCCAGCAGCTTAGCCGGGATCTTCTACGAGCAGTACTTC.